The rows below give T cell receptor beta chains drawn from one sample of a study of T cells in localized non-small cell lung cancer. Profiled with immunoSEQ multiplex PCR; TCRdb holds only in-frame clones, not every one. The repertoire has about 41,000 clones, 85% to 90% of them found once; the top ten carry over 6%. This material consisted of peripheral blood, taken before any cancer treatment. The source of these receptors is a woman between 18 and 55 years old with stage III lung adenocarcinoma. CDR3s include the opening cysteine and the closing phenylalanine or tryptophan. D genes are given only for firm matches. Size values are once, few and many counts, or a class for expanded clones, and some rows have none.

v_gene	abundance	j_gene	d_gene	CDR3aa	CDR3nt
TRBV9	NA	TRBJ2-1	TRBD2	CASSVGVGRGNEQFF	TGTGCCAGCAGCGTAGGGGTGGGGAGGGGCAATGAGCAGTTCTTC
TRBV7-9	NA	TRBJ1-2	NA	CASSPVEGGRAHGYTF	TGTGCCAGCAGCCCCGTAGAGGGGGGCAGGGCCCATGGCTACACCTTC
TRBV6-5	NA	TRBJ2-6	TRBD1	CASSPGTAGANVLTF	TGTGCCAGCAGCCCTGGGACAGCCGGGGCCAACGTCCTGACTTTC
TRBV13	few	TRBJ2-5	NA	CASSYQETQYF	TGTGCCAGCAGCTACCAAGAGACCCAGTACTTC
TRBV5-4	NA	TRBJ1-4	TRBD1	CASSVGAGGNEKLFF	TGTGCCAGCAGCGTTGGGGCAGGGGGGAATGAAAAACTGTTTTTT
TRBV7-6	few	TRBJ2-5	NA	CASSPVGETQYF	TGTGCCAGCAGCCCCGTGGGAGAGACCCAGTACTTC
TRBV5-1	NA	TRBJ2-2	NA	CASSMDREGNTGELFF	TGCGCCAGCAGCATGGACAGGGAGGGGAACACCGGGGAGCTGTTTTTT
TRBV5-5	NA	TRBJ1-5	NA	CASSLAGGSNQPQHF	TGTGCCAGCAGCTTGGCCGGTGGAAGCAATCAGCCCCAGCATTTT
TRBV14	NA	TRBJ1-3	NA	CASSPDPIGGTLGNTIYF	TGTGCCAGCAGCCCGGACCCAATCGGGGGTACTCTAGGAAACACCATATATTTT
TRBV11-1	NA	TRBJ1-5	NA	CASSVQGYSNQPQHF	TGTGCCAGCAGCGTGCAGGGTTATAGCAATCAGCCCCAGCATTTT
TRBV6-5	NA	TRBJ2-7	TRBD2	CASRVLSGGYEQYF	TGTGCCAGCAGAGTCCTCAGCGGGGGTTACGAGCAGTACTTC